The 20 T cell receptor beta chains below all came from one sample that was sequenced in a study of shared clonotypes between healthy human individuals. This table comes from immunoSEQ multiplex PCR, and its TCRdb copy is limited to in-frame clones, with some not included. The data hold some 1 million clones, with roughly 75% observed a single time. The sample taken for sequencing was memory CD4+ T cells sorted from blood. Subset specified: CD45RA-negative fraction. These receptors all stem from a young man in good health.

CDR3 sequence reads: CASSNRDRFTDTQYF. The CDR3 nucleotides are TGTGCCAGCAGCAACCGGGACAGGTTCACAGATACGCAGTATTTT. The chain uses TRBV5-4 and TRBJ2-3; 8 bases match TRBD1. With V trimmed by 4 bases and J by 2 bases, 6 bases remained unmatched. Germline CDR1 SGHNT, CDR2 YYREEE (reference sequence). The CDR3 extends over 15 amino acids.

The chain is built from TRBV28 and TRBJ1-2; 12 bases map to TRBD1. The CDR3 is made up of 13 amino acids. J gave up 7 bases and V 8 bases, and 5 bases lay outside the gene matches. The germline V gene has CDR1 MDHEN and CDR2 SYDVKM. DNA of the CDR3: TGTGCCAGCGGGGACAGGGGGCTTGGTGGCTACACCTTC. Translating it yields CASGDRGLGGYTF.

The CDR3 protein is CASSYSRDLGDEKLFF. CDR3 bases: TGTGCCAGCAGTTACTCCCGGGATTTGGGGGATGAAAAACTGTTTTTT. V usage is TRBV6-5 and J usage is TRBJ1-4; tentative D call: TRBD1 (5 bases). The CDR3 spans 16 residues. CDR1 is MNHEY and CDR2 is SVGAGI in the germline V gene. Trimming stripped 0 bases from V and 6 bases from J, with 14 bases between.

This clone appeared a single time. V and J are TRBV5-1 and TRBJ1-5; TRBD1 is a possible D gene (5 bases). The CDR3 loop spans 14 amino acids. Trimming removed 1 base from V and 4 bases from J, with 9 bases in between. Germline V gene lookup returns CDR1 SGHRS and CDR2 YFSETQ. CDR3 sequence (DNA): TGCGCCAGCAGCTTGTTGGGGGGTAATCAGCCCCAGCATTTT. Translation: CASSLLGGNQPQHF. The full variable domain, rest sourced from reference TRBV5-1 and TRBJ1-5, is KAGVTQTPRYLIKTRGQQVTLSCSPISGHRSVSWYQQTPGQGLQFLFEYFSETQRNKGNFPGRFSGRQFSNSRSEMNVSTLELGDSALYLCASSLLGGNQPQHFGDGTRLSIL.

The CDR3 here is CASIGQAGYGYTF. CDR3 coding DNA: TGTGCCAGTATAGGACAGGCGGGCTATGGCTACACCTTC. The rearrangement uses TRBV19 and TRBJ1-2, with 7 bases identical to TRBD1. The CDR3 has 13 residues. Germline CDR1 LNHDA, CDR2 SQIVND (reference sequence). V lost 7 bases to trimming and J lost 4 bases; unmatched junction nucleotides: 6.

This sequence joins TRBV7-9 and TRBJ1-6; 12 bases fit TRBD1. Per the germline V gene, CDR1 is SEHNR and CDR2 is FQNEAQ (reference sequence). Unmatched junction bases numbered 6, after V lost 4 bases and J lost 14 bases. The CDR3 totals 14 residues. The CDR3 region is CASSSGTGGFTLHF. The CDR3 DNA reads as TGTGCCAGCAGCTCCGGGACAGGGGGCTTCACCCTCCACTTT.

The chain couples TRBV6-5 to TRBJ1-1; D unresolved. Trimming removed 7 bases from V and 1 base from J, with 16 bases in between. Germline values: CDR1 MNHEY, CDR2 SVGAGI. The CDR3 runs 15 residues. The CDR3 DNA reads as TGTGCCAGCACGTCACGGAGAGAACGGAACACTGAAGCTTTCTTT. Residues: CASTSRRERNTEAFF.

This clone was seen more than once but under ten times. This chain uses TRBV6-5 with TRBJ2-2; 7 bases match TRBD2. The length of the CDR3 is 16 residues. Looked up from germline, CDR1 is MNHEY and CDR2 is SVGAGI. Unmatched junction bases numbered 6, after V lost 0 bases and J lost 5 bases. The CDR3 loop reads CASSYSTGGGTGELFF. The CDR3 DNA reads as TGTGCCAGCAGTTACTCAACGGGGGGTGGAACCGGGGAGCTGTTTTTT.

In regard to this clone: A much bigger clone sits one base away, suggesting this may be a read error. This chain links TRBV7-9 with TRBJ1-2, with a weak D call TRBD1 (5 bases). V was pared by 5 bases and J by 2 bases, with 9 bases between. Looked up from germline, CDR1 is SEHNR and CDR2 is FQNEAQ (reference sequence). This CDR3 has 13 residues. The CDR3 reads CASSPQGNYGYTF. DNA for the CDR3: TGTGCCAGCAGCCCCCAGGGAAACTATGGCTACACCTTC.

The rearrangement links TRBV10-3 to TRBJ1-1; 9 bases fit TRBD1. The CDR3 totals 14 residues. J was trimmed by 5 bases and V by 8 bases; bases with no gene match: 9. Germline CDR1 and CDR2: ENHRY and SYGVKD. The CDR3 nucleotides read TGTGCCATCTCCCTACAGGGGGCAGGGACTGAAGCTTTCTTT. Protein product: CAISLQGAGTEAFF.

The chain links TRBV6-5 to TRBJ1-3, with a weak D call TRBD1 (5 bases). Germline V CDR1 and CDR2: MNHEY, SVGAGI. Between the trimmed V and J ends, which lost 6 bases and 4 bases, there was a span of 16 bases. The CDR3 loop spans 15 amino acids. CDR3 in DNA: TGTGCCAGCAGCCGAAATGGGGGAATAGGAAACACCATATATTTT. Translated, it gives CASSRNGGIGNTIYF.

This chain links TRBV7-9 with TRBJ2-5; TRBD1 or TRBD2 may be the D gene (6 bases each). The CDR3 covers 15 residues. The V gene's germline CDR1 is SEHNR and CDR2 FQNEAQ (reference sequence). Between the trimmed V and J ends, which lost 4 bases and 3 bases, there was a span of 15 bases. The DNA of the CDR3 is TGTGCCAGCAGCTCGGGAGTAGGGGGAAAAGAGACCCAGTACTTC. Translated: CASSSGVGGKETQYF.

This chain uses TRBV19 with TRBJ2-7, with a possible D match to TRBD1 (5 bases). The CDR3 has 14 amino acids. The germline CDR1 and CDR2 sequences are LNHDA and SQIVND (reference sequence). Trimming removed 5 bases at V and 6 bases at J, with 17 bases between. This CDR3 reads CASSWQRQGSEQYF. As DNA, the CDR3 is TGTGCCAGTAGTTGGCAGAGGCAGGGCTCCGAGCAGTACTTC.

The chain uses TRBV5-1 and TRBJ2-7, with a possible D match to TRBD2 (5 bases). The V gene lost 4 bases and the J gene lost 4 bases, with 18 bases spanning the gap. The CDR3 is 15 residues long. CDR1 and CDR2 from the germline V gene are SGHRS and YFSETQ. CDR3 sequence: CASSPGSRGRYEQYF. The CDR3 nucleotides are TGCGCCAGCAGCCCGGGGTCCCGTGGGAGATACGAGCAGTACTTC.

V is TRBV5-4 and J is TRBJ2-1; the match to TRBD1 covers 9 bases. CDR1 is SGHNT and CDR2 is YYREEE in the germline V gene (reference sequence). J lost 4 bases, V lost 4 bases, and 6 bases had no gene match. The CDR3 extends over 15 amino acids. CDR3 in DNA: TGTGCCAGCAGCCCGGGACAGGGCGGTTACAATGAGCAGTTCTTC. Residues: CASSPGQGGYNEQFF.

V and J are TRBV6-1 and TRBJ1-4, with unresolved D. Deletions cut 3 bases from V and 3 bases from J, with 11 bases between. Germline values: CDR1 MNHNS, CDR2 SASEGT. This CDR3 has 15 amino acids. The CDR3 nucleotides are TGTGCCAGCAGTGACAATCACGGGGCTAATGAAAAACTGTTTTTT. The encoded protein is CASSDNHGANEKLFF.

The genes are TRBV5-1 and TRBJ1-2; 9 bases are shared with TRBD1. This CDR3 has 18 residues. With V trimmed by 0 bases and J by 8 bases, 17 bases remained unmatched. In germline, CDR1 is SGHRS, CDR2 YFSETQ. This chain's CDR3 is CASSLEGGRGQGVWGYTF. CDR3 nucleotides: TGCGCCAGCAGCTTGGAAGGCGGTCGGGGACAGGGCGTTTGGGGCTACACCTTC.

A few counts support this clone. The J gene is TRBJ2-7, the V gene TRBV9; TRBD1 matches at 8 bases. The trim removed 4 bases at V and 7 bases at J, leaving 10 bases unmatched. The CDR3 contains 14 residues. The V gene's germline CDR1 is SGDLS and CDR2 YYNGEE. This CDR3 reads CASSPQRTGIEQYF. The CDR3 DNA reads TGTGCCAGCAGCCCCCAGCGGACAGGGATTGAGCAGTACTTC. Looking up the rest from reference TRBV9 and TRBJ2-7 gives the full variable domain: DSGVTQTPKHLITATGQRVTLRCSPRSGDLSVYWYQQSLDQGLQFLIQYYNGEERAKGNILERFSAQQFPDLHSELNLSSLELGDSALYFCASSPQRTGIEQYFGPGTRLTVT.

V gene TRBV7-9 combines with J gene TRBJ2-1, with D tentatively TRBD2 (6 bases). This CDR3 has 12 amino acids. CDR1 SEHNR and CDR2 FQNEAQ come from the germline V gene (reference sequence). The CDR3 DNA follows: TGTGCGGTCCAAATAGCGGACTATGAGCAGTTCTTC. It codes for CAVQIADYEQFF.

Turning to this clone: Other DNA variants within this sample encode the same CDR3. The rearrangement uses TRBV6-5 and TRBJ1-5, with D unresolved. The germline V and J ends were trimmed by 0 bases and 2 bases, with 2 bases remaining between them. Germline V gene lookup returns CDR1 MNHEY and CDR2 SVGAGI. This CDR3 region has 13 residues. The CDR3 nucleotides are TGTGCCAGCAGTTACTCGCGCAATCAGCCCCAGCATTTT. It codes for CASSYSRNQPQHF.